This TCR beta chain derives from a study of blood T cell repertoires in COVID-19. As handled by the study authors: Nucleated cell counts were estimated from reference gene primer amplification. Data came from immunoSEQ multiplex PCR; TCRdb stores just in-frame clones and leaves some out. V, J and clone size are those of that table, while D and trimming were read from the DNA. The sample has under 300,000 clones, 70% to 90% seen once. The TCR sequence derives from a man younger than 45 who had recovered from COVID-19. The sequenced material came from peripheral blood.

CDR3 amino acids: CASSSKFPGLITDTQYF. The CDR3 DNA is TGTGCCAGCAGTTCAAAGTTTCCGGGACTGATCACAGATACGCAGTATTTT. The chain uses TRBV11-2 and TRBJ2-3, with a tentative D call TRBD2 (6 bases). Germline CDR1 SGHAT, CDR2 FQNNGV. V lost 6 bases and J 2 bases, leaving 21 bases between the germline ends. The CDR3 has 17 amino acids.